The 5 T cell receptor beta chains given below trace back to one sample, sequenced in a study of blood T cell repertoires in COVID-19. Profiled with immunoSEQ multiplex PCR; TCRdb holds only in-frame clones, not every one. The table records 110,000 to 150,000 clones, around 80% of them present only once. What was sequenced was PBMCs or T cells enriched from blood (not recorded which). The receptors originated from a woman in her fifties or sixties who had recovered from COVID-19.

This chain joins TRBV19 and TRBJ1-4; 7 nucleotides match TRBD1. This CDR3 comprises 16 residues. Germline loops: CDR1 LNHDA, CDR2 SQIVND (reference sequence). The V gene end was trimmed by 1 base and the J gene end by 5 bases; junction bases not matched to a gene: 7. DNA for the CDR3: TGTGCCAGTAGTATAGCGCCCGCCAGGGGGAATGAAAAACTGTTTTTT. This encodes CASSIAPARGNEKLFF. The full variable domain, rest sourced from reference TRBV19 and TRBJ1-4, is DGGITQSPKYLFRKEGQNVTLSCEQNLNHDAMYWYRQDPGQGLRLIYYSQIVNDFQKGDIAEGYSVSREKKESFPLTVTSAQKNPTAFYLCASSIAPARGNEKLFFGSGTQLSVL.

The genes are TRBV28 and TRBJ2-1; 14 bases are shared with TRBD2. J lost 6 bases, V lost 2 bases, and 3 bases had no gene match. The V gene's germline CDR1 is MDHEN and CDR2 SYDVKM. CDR3 length: 16 residues. The CDR3 spells CASSLPTSGGANEQFF. CDR3 in DNA: TGTGCCAGCAGTTTACCGACTAGCGGGGGGGCCAATGAGCAGTTCTTC. Complete variable domain (other parts from reference TRBV28 and TRBJ2-1): DVKVTQSSRYLVKRTGEKVFLECVQDMDHENMFWYRQDPGLGLRLIYFSYDVKMKEKGDIPEGYSVSREKKERFSLILESASTNQTSMYLCASSLPTSGGANEQFFGPGTRLTVL.

In this sample, this clone turned up a few times. The V gene is TRBV29-1, the J gene TRBJ1-1; perhaps TRBD1 as D (6 bases). The CDR3 is made up of 10 amino acids. Trimming left V 4 bases short and J 13 bases short, with 13 bases between. Looked up from germline, CDR1 is SQVTM and CDR2 is ANQGSEA. The CDR3 sequence is CSVGARGSFF. CDR3 DNA sequence: TGCAGCGTTGGGGCAAGGGGGAGTTTCTTT.

This clone was detected once. V usage is TRBV6-1 and J usage is TRBJ1-2; D is unresolved. V was pared by 3 bases and J by 10 bases, with 9 bases between. The germline CDR1 and CDR2 sequences are MNHNS and SASEGT. The CDR3 is made up of 11 amino acids. This chain's CDR3 is CASSDGRVYTF. DNA for the CDR3: TGTGCCAGCAGTGACGGTCGAGTCTACACCTTC.

The chain is built from TRBV5-6 and TRBJ1-1, with 8 bases aligning to TRBD1. Losses at the gene ends were 3 bases for V and 3 bases for J; bases not matched to a gene: 1. CDR3 length: 13 residues. Germline lookup yields CDR1 SGHDT and CDR2 YYEEEE. DNA of the CDR3: TGTGCCAGCAGCTGGGGACAGGACACTGAAGCTTTCTTT. Translation gives CASSWGQDTEAFF.